This TCR beta chain was sequenced in a study of graft-versus-host responses after intestinal transplantation. Study findings and constraints: Peak GvH clone levels in circulation were associated with early post-transplant HvG declines.

Concerning this clone: The antigen is not known.

Sequencing used immunoSEQ multiplex PCR; TCRdb keeps in-frame clones, though not all of them. The sample records some 120,000 clones, approximately 90% being singletons. Trimming removed 2 bases at V and 3 bases at J, with 7 bases between. CDR1 and CDR2 (germline): KGHSH, LQKENI. The CDR3 has 14 amino acids. This chain uses TRBV18 with TRBJ1-4; D perhaps matches TRBD1 (5 bases). The TCR sequence derives from a human donor who received an intestinal transplant. Sequencing used unstimulated CD4+ T cells sorted from spleen or lymph node cells, obtained before intestinal transplant. The CDR3: CASSPGAANEKLFF. The DNA of the CDR3 is TGTGCCAGCTCACCAGGGGCCGCTAATGAAAAACTGTTTTTT.